The present entry profiles one TCR beta chain with its context. This receptor's antigen is unknown. Base qualities are not provided; no much larger clone lies one nucleotide away. The sample originates from a study of response to subunit inactivated influenza vaccine listed by TCRdb under 2018. Regarding the complete study: To follow how T cells responded to a trivalent subunit inactivated influenza vaccine, the researchers relied on deep quantitative profiling of the T cell receptor repertoire. What the work shows at the level of the full study, not this receptor alone: The authors proposed that each seasonal influenza vaccination may bring in only a limited number of new T cells.

Library preparation employed RT-PCR. For sequencing, an Illumina HiSeq 2500 was employed. TCRdb's own reprocessing of the public reads used fastp at Q25 and MiXCR and kept productive beta chains. Every entry covers one CDR3 protein and lists the most common genes and DNA from its rows. In this sample the table shows about 650,000 distinct CDR3 sequences, less than 20% of which occur a single time. The top ten constitute more than 9% of the sample. The cysteine opens and the phenylalanine closes a CDR3 of 16 amino acids. Just the 48-base CDR3 DNA is kept, in frame starting at base 1. The CDR1 and CDR2 encoded by the germline V gene are SGHRS and YFSETQ. Clipping removes 5 bases from V and 5 bases from J, with 11 as the unmatched junction base count.

The TCR originated in a man aged 50 to 59 who received an inactivated influenza vaccine. Donor details come from another sample of the same person, matched by shared clones. The V gene is TRBV5-1 and the J gene is TRBJ2-7; 12 bases in the middle match TRBD2. The sequencing used PBMCs from blood, collected 12 days after vaccination. The CDR3: CASSSTTSGSSNEQYF. The nucleotide sequence reads as follows: TGCGCCAGCAGTAGCACGACTAGCGGGAGTTCCAACGAGCAGTACTTC.